There are many counts of the clone carrying this T cell receptor (beta chain). Its antigen is as yet unknown. Time point here: persistent/refractory GD, antithyroid drugs over 5 years with positive TRAb. TCR sequences were obtained from RNA taken from PBMCs. This record belongs to a study of regulatory T cells in long-lasting Graves disease. Overall study results and limits: The number of shared public clonotypes was higher in persistent patients (around 2,700) than new patients (more than 850).

iRepertoire HTBI primers and Arm-PCR of CDR3 regions built TCR beta libraries. TCRdb recomputed calls from the multiplex PCR reads with MiXCR, one row per CDR3 protein. This table has hundreds of thousands of distinct CDR3 sequences, 22% appearing once. The sequencing used peripheral blood mononuclear cells (PBMCs), collected when the disease was refractory, from a patient treated with antithyroid drugs. The source of this sequence is a female donor with Graves disease.

The CDR3 spells CASSADRGDIQYF. The CDR3 DNA follows: TGTGCCAGCAGTGCCGACAGGGGAGACATTCAGTACTTC. The chain has TRBV2 and TRBJ2-4, with 8 nucleotides matching TRBD1. The CDR3 runs to 13 residues. Germline V lookup: CDR1 SNHLY, CDR2 FYNNEI. Losses at the gene ends were 4 bases for V and 8 bases for J; bases not matched to a gene: 4.